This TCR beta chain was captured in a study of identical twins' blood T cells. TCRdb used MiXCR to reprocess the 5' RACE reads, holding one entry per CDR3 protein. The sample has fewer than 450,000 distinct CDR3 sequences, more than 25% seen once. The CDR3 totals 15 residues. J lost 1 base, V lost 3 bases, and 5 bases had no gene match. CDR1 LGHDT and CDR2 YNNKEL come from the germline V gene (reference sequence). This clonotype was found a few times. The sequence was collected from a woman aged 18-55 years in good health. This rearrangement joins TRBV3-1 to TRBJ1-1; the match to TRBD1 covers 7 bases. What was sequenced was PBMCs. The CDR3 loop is CASSQMGQTNTEAFF. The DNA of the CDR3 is TGTGCCAGCAGCCAGATGGGACAGACGAACACTGAAGCTTTCTTT.